These 17 T cell receptor beta chains came from one sample sequenced in a study of blood T cell repertoires in COVID-19. TCRdb's copy holds only in-frame clones and misses some; the assay was immunoSEQ multiplex PCR. The profile covers roughly 23,000 clones, with 80% to 95% appearing a single time and around 3.2% taken by the ten largest. The sequenced sample consisted of peripheral blood. The receptors were sampled from a woman aged 70-85 years with active COVID-19.

The chain carries TRBV5-4 and TRBJ2-2, with D perhaps matching TRBD2 (6 bases). V dropped 0 bases and J dropped 2 bases, with 11 bases sitting between them. Germline CDR1 and CDR2: SGHNT and YYREEE (reference sequence). The CDR3 runs to 16 residues. The CDR3 loop reads CASSLAGEINTGELFF. In DNA form, the CDR3 reads TGTGCCAGCAGCTTGGCGGGGGAGATCAACACCGGGGAGCTGTTTTTT.

CDR3 protein: CASSSGNTEAFF. Here the CDR3 DNA reads TGTGCCAGCAGTTCAGGGAACACTGAAGCTTTCTTT. This chain joins TRBV12-3 or TRBV12-4 and TRBJ1-1; D remains unclear. The CDR3 contains 12 residues. V was trimmed by 4 bases and J by 1 base, leaving 4 bases between them.

The rearrangement joins TRBV7-9 to TRBJ1-1; unclear D gene. The CDR3 loop spans 13 amino acids. The germline gives CDR1 SEHNR, CDR2 FQNEAQ (reference sequence). Trimming took off 5 bases at V and 0 bases at J, with 7 bases between the two ends. The CDR3 nucleotides are TGTGCCAGCAGCCTCTTCGTGAACACTGAAGCTTTCTTT. It yields the protein CASSLFVNTEAFF. Full variable domain (missing parts from reference TRBV7-9 and TRBJ1-1): DTGVSQNPRHKITKRGQNVTFRCDPISEHNRLYWYRQTLGQGPEFLTYFQNEAQLEKSRLLSDRFSAERPKGSFSTLEIQRTEQGDSAMYLCASSLFVNTEAFFGQGTRLTVV.

The genes are TRBV3-1 (or the pseudogene TRBV3-2) and TRBJ1-2, with D unclear. The CDR3 length is 12 residues. The V and J ends lost 1 base and 10 bases respectively, with 10 bases between them. Germline V gene data show CDR1 as LGHDT and CDR2 as YNNKEL (reference sequence). The CDR3 sequence is CASSQAQRSYTF. The DNA of the CDR3 is TGTGCCAGCAGCCAAGCCCAGAGGTCCTACACCTTC.

This chain links TRBV20-1 with TRBJ2-1; 8 bases align to TRBD2. The junction had 6 bases not matched to a gene; V was cut back by 3 bases and J by 2 bases. This CDR3 region has 15 residues. Per the germline V gene, CDR1 is DFQATT and CDR2 is SNEGSKA (reference sequence). The CDR3 sequence is CSASPSSGPYNEQFF. CDR3 bases: TGCAGTGCTAGTCCCTCTAGCGGGCCCTACAATGAGCAGTTCTTC.

The V gene is TRBV6-6, the J gene TRBJ1-4; 7 nucleotides agree with TRBD1. The CDR3 consists of 15 residues. The junction had 12 bases not matched to a gene; V was cut back by 6 bases and J by 8 bases. Looked up from germline, CDR1 is MNHNY and CDR2 is SVGAGI (reference sequence). Here the CDR3 reads CASSRTGEIGEKLFF. DNA of the CDR3: TGTGCCAGCAGCCGTACAGGGGAAATAGGAGAAAAACTGTTTTTT.

A few counts support this clone. The genes are TRBV4-1 and TRBJ1-1, with a tentative D call TRBD1 (6 bases). Trimming shortened V by 7 bases and J by 5 bases, and 17 bases separated the two germline ends. The CDR3 runs 14 residues. Germline CDR1 is MGHRA and CDR2 is YSYEKL. The CDR3 coding sequence is TGCGCCAGCAATTACGAGACAGGTAAGACTGAAGCTTTCTTT. It specifies CASNYETGKTEAFF.

The chain employs TRBV7-9 and TRBJ2-1; 10 bases fit TRBD2. The CDR3 spans 18 residues. From germline, CDR1 is SEHNR and CDR2 FQNEAQ (reference sequence). Trimming removed 4 bases from V and 1 base from J; junction bases left unmatched: 10. The CDR3, as DNA: TGTGCCAGCAGCTCGCGAGCGGGAGGGGGCCCGTCCTACAATGAGCAGTTCTTC. Translated, it gives CASSSRAGGGPSYNEQFF.

This chain connects TRBV28 to TRBJ2-3; maybe TRBD1 (5 bases). Germline values: CDR1 MDHEN, CDR2 SYDVKM. CDR3 length equals 12 residues. V lost 7 bases and J 7 bases, leaving 12 bases between the germline ends. This chain's CDR3 is CASTLKGNTQYF. The CDR3 DNA follows: TGTGCCAGCACGTTAAAGGGGAATACGCAGTATTTT.

This clone has just one count. The DNA for the CDR3 is TGCGCCAGCAGCTTACAGGGGGCAGGAAACACCATATATTTT. This gives the protein CASSLQGAGNTIYF. V gene TRBV5-1 combines with J gene TRBJ1-3; 9 bases agree with TRBD1. The length of the CDR3 is 14 residues. CDR1 is SGHRS, CDR2 YFSETQ, per germline. The trim removed 2 bases at V and 4 bases at J, leaving 1 base unmatched.

This clone was seen a single time. This chain connects TRBV4-1 to TRBJ2-6; 12 bases are shared with TRBD1. Germline assignment: CDR1 MGHRA and CDR2 YSYEKL. V dropped 5 bases and J dropped 3; count of bases not matched to a gene: 11. The CDR3 loop spans 19 amino acids. CDR3: CASSFRRDRGLGGANVLTF. The CDR3 DNA reads TGCGCCAGCAGCTTTCGCCGGGACAGGGGGCTAGGTGGGGCCAACGTCCTGACTTTC.

The genes are TRBV6-5 and TRBJ1-2; 9 bases line up with TRBD1. J was trimmed by 4 bases and V by 5 bases; bases with no gene match: 2. This CDR3 is 13 amino acids long. In germline, CDR1 is MNHEY, CDR2 SVGAGI. The CDR3 loop reads CASSRTGAYGYTF. CDR3 sequence (DNA): TGTGCCAGCAGTAGGACAGGGGCCTATGGCTACACCTTC.

V and J are TRBV4-2 and TRBJ1-1, with D possibly being TRBD1 (5 bases). The V end was cut by 1 base, the J end by 5 bases, with 14 bases between. Germline-derived CDR1 and CDR2 are LGHNA and YNFKEQ. The CDR3 extends over 15 amino acids. Here the CDR3 reads CASSQGQRGSTEAFF. CDR3 nucleotide sequence: TGTGCCAGCAGCCAAGGGCAACGGGGGAGTACTGAAGCTTTCTTT.

This rearrangement joins TRBV11-2 to TRBJ2-5; 10 bases agree with TRBD1. The CDR3 contains 15 residues. The germline V gene has CDR1 SGHAT and CDR2 FQNNGV. J gave up 1 base and V 6 bases, and 5 bases lay outside the gene matches. CDR3 nucleotides: TGTGCCAGCAGTACCGGGACAGGGGCCCAAGAGACCCAGTACTTC. Translated: CASSTGTGAQETQYF. The variable domain in full, with the rest retrieved from reference TRBV11-2 and TRBJ2-5, is EAGVAQSPRYKIIEKRQSVAFWCNPISGHATLYWYQQILGQGPKLLIQFQNNGVVDDSQLPKDRFSAERLKGVDSTLKIQPAKLEDSAVYLCASSTGTGAQETQYFGPGTRLLVL.

J is TRBJ2-3 and V is TRBV5-1; 10 bases match TRBD1. J gave up 1 base and V 4 bases, and 6 bases lay outside the gene matches. Germline loops: CDR1 SGHRS, CDR2 YFSETQ. This CDR3 has 16 residues. Written as DNA, the CDR3 is TGCGCCAGCAGCCCCGGACAGGGGGTAGGCACAGATACGCAGTATTTT. It specifies CASSPGQGVGTDTQYF.

The rearrangement uses TRBV27 and TRBJ2-7, with D tentatively TRBD2 (6 bases). The CDR3 consists of 13 residues. The germline V gene has CDR1 MNHEY and CDR2 SMNVEV (reference sequence). Between the trimmed V and J ends, which lost 3 bases and 6 bases, there was a span of 12 bases. The CDR3 sequence is CASSLAPGGEQYF. The CDR3 DNA reads as TGTGCCAGCAGTTTGGCCCCCGGGGGCGAGCAGTACTTC.

The CDR3 loop reads CASGLTSAGELFF. As DNA, the CDR3 is TGTGCTAGTGGTTTGACTAGCGCAGGGGAGCTGTTTTTT. The gene calls are TRBV12-5 and TRBJ2-2, with 7 bases aligning to TRBD2. The CDR3 is 13 amino acids. The V segment lost 2 bases and the J segment 8 bases; nucleotides outside the gene matches: 2. The germline gives CDR1 LGHNT, CDR2 FRNRAP. The full variable domain, rest sourced from reference TRBV12-5 and TRBJ2-2, is DARVTQTPRHKVTEMGQEVTMRCQPILGHNTVFWYRQTMMQGLELLAYFRNRAPLDDSGMPKDRFSAEMPDATLATLKIQPSEPRDSAVYFCASGLTSAGELFFGEGSRLTVL.